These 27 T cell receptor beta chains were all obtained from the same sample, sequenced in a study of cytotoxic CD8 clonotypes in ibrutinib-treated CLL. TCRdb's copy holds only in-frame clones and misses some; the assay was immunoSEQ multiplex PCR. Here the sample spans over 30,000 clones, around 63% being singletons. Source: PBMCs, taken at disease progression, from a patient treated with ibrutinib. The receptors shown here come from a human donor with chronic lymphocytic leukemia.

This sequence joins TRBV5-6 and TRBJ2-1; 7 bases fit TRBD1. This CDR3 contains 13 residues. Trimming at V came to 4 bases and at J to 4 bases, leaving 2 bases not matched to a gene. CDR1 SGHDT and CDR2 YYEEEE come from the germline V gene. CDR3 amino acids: CASSRQGYNEQFF. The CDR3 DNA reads TGTGCCAGCAGCCGACAGGGATACAATGAGCAGTTCTTC. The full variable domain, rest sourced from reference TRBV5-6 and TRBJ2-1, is DAGVTQSPTHLIKTRGQQVTLRCSPKSGHDTVSWYQQALGQGPQFIFQYYEEEERQRGNFPDRFSGHQFPNYSSELNVNALLLGDSALYLCASSRQGYNEQFFGPGTRLTVL.

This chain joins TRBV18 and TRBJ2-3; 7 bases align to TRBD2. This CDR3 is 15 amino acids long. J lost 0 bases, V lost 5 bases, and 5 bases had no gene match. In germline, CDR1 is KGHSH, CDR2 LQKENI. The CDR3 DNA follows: TGTGCCAGCTCAGCCGAGCGGGGCAGCACAGATACGCAGTATTTT. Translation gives CASSAERGSTDTQYF.

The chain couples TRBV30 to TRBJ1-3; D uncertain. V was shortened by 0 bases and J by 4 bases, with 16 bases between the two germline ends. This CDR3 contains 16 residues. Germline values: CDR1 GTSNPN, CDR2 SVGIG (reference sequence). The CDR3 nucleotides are TGTGCCTGGAGTGTACGAGGCGGAGGCGGCGGAAACACCATATATTTT. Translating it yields CAWSVRGGGGGNTIYF.

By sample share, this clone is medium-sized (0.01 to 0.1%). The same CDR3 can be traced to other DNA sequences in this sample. The CDR3 here is CASSPGRDSYEQYF. CDR3 in DNA: TGTGCCAGCTCACCGGGACGGGACTCCTACGAGCAGTACTTC. V gene TRBV18 combines with J gene TRBJ2-7; D may correspond to TRBD1 or TRBD2 (5 bases each). The V and J ends lost 3 bases and 0 bases respectively, with 9 bases between them. CDR3 length equals 14 residues. Germline V gene sequence: CDR1 KGHSH, CDR2 LQKENI. The complete variable domain, with remaining parts taken from reference TRBV18 and TRBJ2-7, reads NAGVMQNPRHLVRRRGQEARLRCSPMKGHSHVYWYRQLPEEGLKFMVYLQKENIIDESGMPKERFSAEFPKEGPSILRIQQVVRGDSAAYFCASSPGRDSYEQYFGPGTRLTVT.

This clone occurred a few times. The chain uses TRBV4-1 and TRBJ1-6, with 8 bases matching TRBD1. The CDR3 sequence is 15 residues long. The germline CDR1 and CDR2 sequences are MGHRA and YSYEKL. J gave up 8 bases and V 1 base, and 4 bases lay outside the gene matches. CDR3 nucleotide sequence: TGCGCCAGCAGCCAAGGTGACAGGGGAGATTCACCCCTCCACTTT. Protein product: CASSQGDRGDSPLHF.

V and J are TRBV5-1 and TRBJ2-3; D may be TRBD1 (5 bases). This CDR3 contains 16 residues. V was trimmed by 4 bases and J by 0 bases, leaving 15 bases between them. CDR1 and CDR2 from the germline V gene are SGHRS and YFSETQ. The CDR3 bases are TGCGCCAGCAGCCAGGATGGGGCACCTAGCACAGATACGCAGTATTTT. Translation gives CASSQDGAPSTDTQYF.

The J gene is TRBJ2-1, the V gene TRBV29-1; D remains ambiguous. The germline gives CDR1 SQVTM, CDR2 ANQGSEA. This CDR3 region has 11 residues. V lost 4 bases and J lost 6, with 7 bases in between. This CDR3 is CSVALGNEQFF. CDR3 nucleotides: TGCAGCGTTGCACTGGGCAATGAGCAGTTCTTC.

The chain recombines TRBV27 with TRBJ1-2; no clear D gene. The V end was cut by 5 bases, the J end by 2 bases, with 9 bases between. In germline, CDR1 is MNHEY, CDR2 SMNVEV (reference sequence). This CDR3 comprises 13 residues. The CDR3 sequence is CASSKQDNYGYTF. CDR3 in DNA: TGTGCCAGCAGTAAGCAGGACAACTATGGCTACACCTTC.

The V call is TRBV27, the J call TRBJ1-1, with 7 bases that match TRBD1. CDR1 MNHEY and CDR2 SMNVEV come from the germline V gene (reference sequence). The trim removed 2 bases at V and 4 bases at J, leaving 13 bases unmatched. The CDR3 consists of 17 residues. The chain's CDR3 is CASSLGGGRGYGTEAFF. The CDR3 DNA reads TGTGCCAGCAGTTTAGGGGGGGGCAGGGGGTACGGCACTGAAGCTTTCTTT.

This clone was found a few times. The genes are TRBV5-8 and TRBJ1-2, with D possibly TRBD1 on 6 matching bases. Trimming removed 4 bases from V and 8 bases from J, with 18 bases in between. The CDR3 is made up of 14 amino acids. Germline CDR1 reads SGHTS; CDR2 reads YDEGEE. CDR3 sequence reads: CASSGETGIYGYTF. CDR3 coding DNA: TGTGCCAGCAGCGGAGAGACAGGAATATACGGCTACACCTTC.

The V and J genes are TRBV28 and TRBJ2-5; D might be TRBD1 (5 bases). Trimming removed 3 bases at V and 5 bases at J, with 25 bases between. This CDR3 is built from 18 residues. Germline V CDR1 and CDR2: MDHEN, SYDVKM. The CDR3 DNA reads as TGTGCCAGCAGTTTTTTTAGGTTTCGAGACAGCAATCTCGAGACCCAGTACTTC. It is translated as CASSFFRFRDSNLETQYF. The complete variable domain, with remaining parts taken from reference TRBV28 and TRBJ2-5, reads DVKVTQSSRYLVKRTGEKVFLECVQDMDHENMFWYRQDPGLGLRLIYFSYDVKMKEKGDIPEGYSVSREKKERFSLILESASTNQTSMYLCASSFFRFRDSNLETQYFGPGTRLLVL.

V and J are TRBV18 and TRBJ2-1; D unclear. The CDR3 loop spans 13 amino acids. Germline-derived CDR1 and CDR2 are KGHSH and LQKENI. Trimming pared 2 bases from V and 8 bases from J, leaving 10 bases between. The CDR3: CASSPGSADEQFF. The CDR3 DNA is TGTGCCAGCTCACCAGGATCGGCGGATGAGCAGTTCTTC.

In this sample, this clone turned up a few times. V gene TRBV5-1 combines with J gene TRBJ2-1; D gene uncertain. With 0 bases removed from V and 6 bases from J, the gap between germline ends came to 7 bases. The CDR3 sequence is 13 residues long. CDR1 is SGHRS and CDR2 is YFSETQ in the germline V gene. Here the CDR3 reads CASSLAPFNEQFF. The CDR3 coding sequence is TGCGCCAGCAGCTTGGCCCCCTTCAATGAGCAGTTCTTC.

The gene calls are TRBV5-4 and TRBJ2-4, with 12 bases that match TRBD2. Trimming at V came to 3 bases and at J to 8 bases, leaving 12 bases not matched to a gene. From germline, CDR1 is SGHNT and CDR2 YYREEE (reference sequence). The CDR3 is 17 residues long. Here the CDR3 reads CASSSWTSGTSGDIQYF. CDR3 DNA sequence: TGTGCCAGCAGCTCCTGGACTAGCGGGACCTCCGGGGACATTCAGTACTTC.

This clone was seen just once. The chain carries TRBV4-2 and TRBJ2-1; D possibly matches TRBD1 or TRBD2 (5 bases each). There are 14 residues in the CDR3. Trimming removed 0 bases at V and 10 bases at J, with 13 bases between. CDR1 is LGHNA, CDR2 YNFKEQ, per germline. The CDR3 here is CASSQDLDGDEQFF. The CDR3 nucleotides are TGTGCCAGCAGCCAAGACCTGGACGGGGACGAGCAGTTCTTC.

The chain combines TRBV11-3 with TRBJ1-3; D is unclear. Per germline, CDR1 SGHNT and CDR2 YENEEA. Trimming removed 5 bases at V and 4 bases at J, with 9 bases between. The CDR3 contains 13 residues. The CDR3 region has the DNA TGTGCCAGCAGCCAAGAAATCGGAAACACCATATATTTT. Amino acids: CASSQEIGNTIYF.

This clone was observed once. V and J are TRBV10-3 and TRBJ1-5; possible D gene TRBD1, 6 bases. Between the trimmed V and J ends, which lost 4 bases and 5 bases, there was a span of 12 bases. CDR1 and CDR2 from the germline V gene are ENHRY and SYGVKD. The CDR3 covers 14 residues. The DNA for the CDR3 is TGTGCCATCAGTGCCAGGGGCAGCGATCAGCCCCAGCATTTT. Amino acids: CAISARGSDQPQHF.

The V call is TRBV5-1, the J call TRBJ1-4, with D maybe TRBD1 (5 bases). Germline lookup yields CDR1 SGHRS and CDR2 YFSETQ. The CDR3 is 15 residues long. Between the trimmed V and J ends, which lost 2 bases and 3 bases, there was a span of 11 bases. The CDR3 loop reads CASSFAGAPNEKLFF. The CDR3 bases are TGCGCCAGCAGCTTTGCTGGGGCACCTAATGAAAAACTGTTTTTT.

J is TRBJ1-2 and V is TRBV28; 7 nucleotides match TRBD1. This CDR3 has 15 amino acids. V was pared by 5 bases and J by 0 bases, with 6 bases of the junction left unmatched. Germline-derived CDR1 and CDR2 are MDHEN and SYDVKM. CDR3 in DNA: TGTGCCAGCAGTACCCGACAGGGACCTAACTATGGCTACACCTTC. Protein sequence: CASSTRQGPNYGYTF.

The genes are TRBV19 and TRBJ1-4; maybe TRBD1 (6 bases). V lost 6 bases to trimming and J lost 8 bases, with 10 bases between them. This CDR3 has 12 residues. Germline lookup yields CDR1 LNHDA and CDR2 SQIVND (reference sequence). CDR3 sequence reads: CASRTGREKLFF. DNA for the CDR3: TGTGCCAGTAGGACAGGTCGGGAAAAACTGTTTTTT.

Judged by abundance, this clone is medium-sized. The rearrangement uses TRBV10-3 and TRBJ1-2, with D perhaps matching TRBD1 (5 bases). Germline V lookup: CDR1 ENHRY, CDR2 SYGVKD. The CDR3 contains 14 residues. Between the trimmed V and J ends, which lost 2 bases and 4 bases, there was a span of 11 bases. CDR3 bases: TGTGCCATCAGTGAGGTGACGAGGGGCTATGGCTACACCTTC. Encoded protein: CAISEVTRGYGYTF.

The CDR3 DNA follows: TGTGCCAGCAGCTCCAGGGCTCCGAGGGACAGGGTCGAAAATGAGCAGTTCTTC. Its translation: CASSSRAPRDRVENEQFF. This chain uses TRBV13 with TRBJ2-1, with TRBD1 identical over 9 bases. In germline, CDR1 is PRHDT, CDR2 FYEKMQ (reference sequence). The CDR3 runs to 18 residues. Trimming cost V 4 bases and J 7 bases; bases outside gene matches: 17. Full variable domain (missing parts from reference TRBV13 and TRBJ2-1): AAGVIQSPRHLIKEKRETATLKCYPIPRHDTVYWYQQGPGQDPQFLISFYEKMQSDKGSIPDRFSAQQFSDYHSELNMSSLELGDSALYFCASSSRAPRDRVENEQFFGPGTRLTVL.

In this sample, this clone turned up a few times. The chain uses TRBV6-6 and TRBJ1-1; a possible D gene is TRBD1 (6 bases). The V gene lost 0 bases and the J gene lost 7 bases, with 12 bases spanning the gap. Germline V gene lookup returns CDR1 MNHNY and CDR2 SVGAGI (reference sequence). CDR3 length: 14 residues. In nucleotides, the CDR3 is TGTGCCAGCAGTTACTCGAGACAGGTCGGTGAAGCTTTCTTT. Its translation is CASSYSRQVGEAFF.

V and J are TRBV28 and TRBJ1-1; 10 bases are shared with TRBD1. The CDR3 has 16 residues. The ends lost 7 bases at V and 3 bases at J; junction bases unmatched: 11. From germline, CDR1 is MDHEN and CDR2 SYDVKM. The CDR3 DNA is TGTGCCAGCAAAAACCCGGGACAGGGGCGATACACTGAAGCTTTCTTT. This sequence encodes CASKNPGQGRYTEAFF. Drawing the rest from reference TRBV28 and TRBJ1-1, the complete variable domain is DVKVTQSSRYLVKRTGEKVFLECVQDMDHENMFWYRQDPGLGLRLIYFSYDVKMKEKGDIPEGYSVSREKKERFSLILESASTNQTSMYLCASKNPGQGRYTEAFFGQGTRLTVV.

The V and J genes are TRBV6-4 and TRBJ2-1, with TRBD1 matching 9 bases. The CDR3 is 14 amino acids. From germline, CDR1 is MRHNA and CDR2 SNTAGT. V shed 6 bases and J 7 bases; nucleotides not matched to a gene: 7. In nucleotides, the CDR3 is TGTGCCAGCAGGGTGGACAGGGGTGGGAATGAGCAGTTCTTC. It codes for CASRVDRGGNEQFF.

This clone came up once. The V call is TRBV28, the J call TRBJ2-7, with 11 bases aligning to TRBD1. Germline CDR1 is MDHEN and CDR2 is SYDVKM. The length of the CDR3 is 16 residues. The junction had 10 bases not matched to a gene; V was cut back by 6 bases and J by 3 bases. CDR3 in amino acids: CASRITTGTGGYEQYF. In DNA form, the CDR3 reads TGTGCCAGCAGGATTACTACCGGGACAGGGGGCTACGAGCAGTACTTC.

The CDR3 reads CASSLLGDPGANVLTF. In DNA form, the CDR3 reads TGTGCCAGCAGCCTCCTGGGGGATCCTGGGGCCAACGTCCTGACTTTC. The chain is built from TRBV5-4 and TRBJ2-6; D tentatively fits TRBD1 or TRBD2 (5 bases each). The CDR3 runs 16 residues. CDR1 and CDR2 from the germline V gene are SGHNT and YYREEE (reference sequence). V was clipped by 4 bases and J by 2 bases, with 13 bases between them.